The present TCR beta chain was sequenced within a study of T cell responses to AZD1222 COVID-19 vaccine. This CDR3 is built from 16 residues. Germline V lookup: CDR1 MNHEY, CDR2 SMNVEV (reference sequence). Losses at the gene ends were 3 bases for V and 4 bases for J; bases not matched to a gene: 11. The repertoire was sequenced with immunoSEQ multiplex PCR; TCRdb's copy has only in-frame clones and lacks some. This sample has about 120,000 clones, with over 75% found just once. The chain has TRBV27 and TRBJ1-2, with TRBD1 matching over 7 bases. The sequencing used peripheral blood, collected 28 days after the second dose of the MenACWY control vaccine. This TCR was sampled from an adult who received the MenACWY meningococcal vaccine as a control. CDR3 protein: CASSLLGQSSLYGYTF. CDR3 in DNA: TGTGCCAGCAGTTTGTTGGGACAGAGTAGTCTCTATGGCTACACCTTC.